These 27 T cell receptor beta chains were all obtained from the same sample, sequenced in a study of blood T cell repertoires in COVID-19. Clones were sequenced by immunoSEQ multiplex PCR, and TCRdb holds only the in-frame ones, with some missing. The data contain approximately 160,000 clones, over 65% of them singletons. The sample was PBMCs or T cells enriched from blood (not recorded which). The source of these receptors is a woman aged 45-59 years who had recovered from COVID-19.

V gene TRBV7-9 combines with J gene TRBJ1-2, with 8 nucleotides matching TRBD1. The CDR3 length is 13 residues. Germline trimming cut 3 bases from V and 8 bases from J; bases unmatched to any gene: 5. Germline loops: CDR1 SEHNR, CDR2 FQNEAQ (reference sequence). The CDR3 coding sequence is TGTGCCAGCAGCTTTGGGCAGGGGGCAGGCTACACCTTC. The encoded protein is CASSFGQGAGYTF.

The rearrangement links TRBV11-3 to TRBJ1-4; D is uncertain. Trimming stripped 5 bases from V and 8 bases from J, with 9 bases between. The CDR3 contains 12 residues. In germline, CDR1 is SGHNT, CDR2 YENEEA. The CDR3 DNA follows: TGTGCCAGCAGCCTCCCGGGGGAAAAACTGTTTTTT. This sequence encodes CASSLPGEKLFF.

The chain is built from TRBV19 and TRBJ2-3, with 11 positions matching TRBD2. This CDR3 spans 15 amino acids. Germline trimming cut 5 bases from V and 2 bases from J; bases unmatched to any gene: 3. Germline V gene sequence: CDR1 LNHDA, CDR2 SQIVND (reference sequence). CDR3 residues: CASSVLAGDTDTQYF. The DNA for the CDR3 is TGTGCCAGTAGTGTACTAGCGGGGGACACAGATACGCAGTATTTT.

The V call is TRBV7-2, the J call TRBJ1-1, with D tentatively TRBD1 (6 bases). Looked up from germline, CDR1 is SGHTA and CDR2 is FQGNSA. CDR3 length: 14 amino acids. V dropped 5 bases and J dropped 2 bases, with 12 bases sitting between them. CDR3 in amino acids: CASSPGQINTEAFF. The CDR3 DNA follows: TGTGCCAGCAGCCCCGGACAGATTAACACTGAAGCTTTCTTT.

This rearrangement joins TRBV11-2 to TRBJ1-6; possibly TRBD1 for D (6 bases). Germline V gene sequence: CDR1 SGHAT, CDR2 FQNNGV. The CDR3 is 19 residues long. V was trimmed by 4 bases and J by 7 bases, leaving 26 bases between them. CDR3 protein: CASSSPVTNRDIPNSPLHF. CDR3 DNA sequence: TGTGCCAGCAGCTCCCCAGTGACAAACCGGGACATCCCCAATTCACCCCTCCACTTT.

This chain uses TRBV15 with TRBJ1-2; 7 bases fit TRBD1. Per germline, CDR1 LNHNV and CDR2 YYDKDF (reference sequence). Trimming removed 1 base from V and 8 bases from J; junction bases left unmatched: 10. The CDR3 is 15 residues long. The CDR3 loop is CATSRGGGAEEGYTF. The DNA of the CDR3 is TGTGCCACCAGCAGAGGAGGGGGCGCAGAGGAAGGCTACACCTTC.

V is TRBV7-2 and J is TRBJ1-5, with D possibly being TRBD1 (5 bases). Between the trimmed V and J ends, which lost 1 base and 1 base, there was a span of 8 bases. This CDR3 has 15 amino acids. The V gene's germline CDR1 is SGHTA and CDR2 FQGNSA. In DNA form, the CDR3 reads TGTGCCAGCAGCTTAGTTGGGGCGAGCAATCAGCCCCAGCATTTT. It codes for CASSLVGASNQPQHF.

The chain joins TRBV5-1 to TRBJ1-6, with D hard to call. V lost 0 bases, J lost 6 bases, and 10 bases lay in between. The CDR3 spans 15 residues. The germline V gene has CDR1 SGHRS and CDR2 YFSETQ. In DNA, the CDR3 is TGCGCCAGCAGCTTGGACGGGAATGGTAATTCACCCCTCCACTTT. It is translated as CASSLDGNGNSPLHF. Full variable domain (missing parts from reference TRBV5-1 and TRBJ1-6): KAGVTQTPRYLIKTRGQQVTLSCSPISGHRSVSWYQQTPGQGLQFLFEYFSETQRNKGNFPGRFSGRQFSNSRSEMNVSTLELGDSALYLCASSLDGNGNSPLHFGNGTRLTVT.

V is TRBV2 and J is TRBJ2-2; 9 bases align to TRBD1. Germline CDR1 SNHLY, CDR2 FYNNEI. This CDR3 spans 14 amino acids. The ends lost 8 bases at V and 4 bases at J; junction bases unmatched: 5. CDR3 amino acids: CASERQGVTGELFF. CDR3 bases: TGTGCCAGCGAAAGACAGGGGGTCACCGGGGAGCTGTTTTTT. The whole variable domain, filled in from reference TRBV2 and TRBJ2-2, reads EPEVTQTPSHQVTQMGQEVILRCVPISNHLYFYWYRQILGQKVEFLVSFYNNEISEKSEIFDDQFSVERPDGSNFTLKIRSTKLEDSAMYFCASERQGVTGELFFGEGSRLTVL.

J is TRBJ1-2 and V is TRBV9; D remains ambiguous. The CDR3 spans 15 residues. V was trimmed by 0 bases and J by 8 bases, leaving 17 bases between them. Per germline, CDR1 SGDLS and CDR2 YYNGEE. In DNA form, the CDR3 reads TGTGCCAGCAGCGTAGGCCTCTTGACTTCCGGGGGCTACACCTTC. Its protein is CASSVGLLTSGGYTF.

V and J are TRBV3-1 (or the pseudogene TRBV3-2) and TRBJ1-3; D is unresolved. Germline lookup yields CDR1 LGHDT and CDR2 YNNKEL (reference sequence). With 1 base removed from V and 8 bases from J, the gap between germline ends came to 6 bases. CDR3 length: 12 amino acids. In DNA, the CDR3 is TGTGCCAGCAGCCAAGTTGCGGACACCATATATTTT. This translates into CASSQVADTIYF.

The V and J genes are TRBV18 and TRBJ1-5, with TRBD1 matching over 11 bases. Germline values: CDR1 KGHSH, CDR2 LQKENI. The CDR3 is 16 amino acids. The J segment lost 7 bases and the V segment lost 2 bases, leaving 7 bases of the junction unmatched. DNA for the CDR3: TGTGCCAGCTCACCAATTGGGACAGGGGGTACACAGCCCCAGCATTTT. This codes for CASSPIGTGGTQPQHF.

This chain uses TRBV5-6 with TRBJ1-5; D gene ambiguous. Trimming took 4 bases from V and 0 from J, leaving 11 bases between them. Germline V gene lookup returns CDR1 SGHDT and CDR2 YYEEEE. This CDR3 is 15 amino acids long. This chain's CDR3 is CASSLGVYSNQPQHF. The CDR3 DNA is TGTGCCAGCAGCCTCGGAGTCTATAGCAATCAGCCCCAGCATTTT.

The rearrangement links TRBV19 to TRBJ1-3; D is undetermined. The CDR3 spans 15 residues. The V and J ends lost 8 bases and 0 bases respectively, with 14 bases between them. Germline V gene lookup returns CDR1 LNHDA and CDR2 SQIVND (reference sequence). Written as DNA, the CDR3 is TGTGCCAGTGGATCCCAAGACTTCTCTGGAAACACCATATATTTT. Amino acids: CASGSQDFSGNTIYF.

V usage is TRBV19 and J usage is TRBJ1-2; 8 bases match TRBD1. From germline, CDR1 is LNHDA and CDR2 SQIVND (reference sequence). This CDR3 spans 13 amino acids. The trim removed 7 bases at V and 8 bases at J, leaving 9 bases unmatched. CDR3 coding DNA: TGTGCCAGTAAAAAATCAGGGGGCTTGGGCTACACCTTC. This codes for CASKKSGGLGYTF.

The chain employs TRBV5-1 and TRBJ2-5; D might be TRBD1 (6 bases). This CDR3 contains 12 residues. V shed 4 bases and J shed 4 bases, with 8 bases lying between them. Germline V gene sequence: CDR1 SGHRS, CDR2 YFSETQ. The CDR3 region is CASSRRGETQYF. The CDR3 DNA reads TGCGCCAGCAGCCGCAGGGGAGAGACCCAGTACTTC.

This chain links TRBV9 with TRBJ2-5, with 8 bases identical to TRBD2. Germline V gene sequence: CDR1 SGDLS, CDR2 YYNGEE. CDR3 length equals 16 residues. The V gene end was trimmed by 0 bases and the J gene end by 5 bases; junction bases not matched to a gene: 9. The CDR3 nucleotides are TGTGCCAGCAGCGTAGGAGTTAGCGGGATAGGGGAGACCCAGTACTTC. It encodes CASSVGVSGIGETQYF.

This clone has a count of ten or more. The V and J genes are TRBV5-4 and TRBJ1-6; a weak D match, TRBD1 (5 bases). With 4 bases removed from V and 3 bases from J, the gap between germline ends came to 14 bases. From germline, CDR1 is SGHNT and CDR2 YYREEE (reference sequence). This CDR3 contains 16 residues. The CDR3 DNA follows: TGTGCCAGCAGCGAGCGACAGCACATCTATAATTCACCCCTCCACTTT. It yields the protein CASSERQHIYNSPLHF.

The chain employs TRBV11-2 and TRBJ1-2, with D possibly matching TRBD1 (5 bases). V lost 4 bases to trimming and J lost 1 base, with 10 bases between them. Germline CDR1 reads SGHAT; CDR2 reads FQNNGV. This CDR3 has 14 amino acids. The CDR3 DNA reads TGTGCCAGCAGCTCGACAAGGGGTAACTATGGCTACACCTTC. It encodes CASSSTRGNYGYTF. The full variable domain, rest sourced from reference TRBV11-2 and TRBJ1-2, is EAGVAQSPRYKIIEKRQSVAFWCNPISGHATLYWYQQILGQGPKLLIQFQNNGVVDDSQLPKDRFSAERLKGVDSTLKIQPAKLEDSAVYLCASSSTRGNYGYTFGSGTRLTVV.

V gene TRBV7-3 combines with J gene TRBJ2-3; 10 bases line up with TRBD2. Germline loops: CDR1 SGHTA, CDR2 FQGTGA. The CDR3 loop spans 16 amino acids. V dropped 4 bases and J dropped 4; count of bases not matched to a gene: 8. CDR3 amino acids: CASSSSAGGPPDTQYF. CDR3 DNA sequence: TGTGCCAGCAGCTCATCAGCGGGGGGGCCCCCAGATACGCAGTATTTT. Looking up the rest from reference TRBV7-3 and TRBJ2-3 gives the full variable domain: GAGVSQTPSNKVTEKGKYVELRCDPISGHTALYWYRQSLGQGPEFLIYFQGTGAADDSGLPNDRFFAVRPEGSVSTLKIQRTERGDSAVYLCASSSSAGGPPDTQYFGPGTRLTVL.

This chain uses TRBV9 with TRBJ2-1; possibly TRBD2 for D (6 bases). Germline lookup yields CDR1 SGDLS and CDR2 YYNGEE. Trimming pared 4 bases from V and 0 bases from J, leaving 14 bases between. The CDR3 covers 16 residues. CDR3 protein: CASSPYAGSSYNEQFF. CDR3 nucleotide sequence: TGTGCCAGCAGCCCCTATGCGGGGAGCTCCTACAATGAGCAGTTCTTC.

A few counts support this clone. This chain uses TRBV5-1 with TRBJ2-3; D unresolved. Germline CDR1 SGHRS, CDR2 YFSETQ. The V end was cut by 0 bases, the J end by 4 bases, with 9 bases between. This CDR3 is 14 amino acids long. The CDR3 region has the DNA TGCGCCAGCAGCTTGGGTAGTACTTCAGATACGCAGTATTTT. Encoded protein: CASSLGSTSDTQYF.

The chain uses TRBV25-1 and TRBJ1-4; the D is unclear. Germline CDR1 MGHDK, CDR2 SYGVNS. V gave up 3 bases and J gave up 8 bases, with 7 bases separating them. CDR3 size: 12 residues. The CDR3 DNA reads as TGTGCCAGCAGTGAGTACCGGGAAAAACTGTTTTTT. Amino acids: CASSEYREKLFF.

This clone was observed once. CDR3 nucleotides: TGTGCCAGCAGCGCTCCCCCCTCTAGCGGGGACAATGAGCAGTTCTTC. Encoded protein: CASSAPPSSGDNEQFF. The chain couples TRBV9 to TRBJ2-1, with TRBD2 identical over 9 bases. Germline CDR1 and CDR2: SGDLS and YYNGEE. This CDR3 is built from 16 residues. V trimming: 3 bases; J trimming: 5 bases; junction bases outside the gene matches: 9.

The CDR3 protein is CASSQSGTHQETQYF. For the CDR3, the DNA is TGTGCCAGCAGCCAGTCGGGGACTCACCAAGAGACCCAGTACTTC. The J gene is TRBJ2-5, the V gene TRBV14; a weak D match, TRBD2 (6 bases). Germline CDR1 SGHDN, CDR2 FVKESK. Trimming pared 3 bases from V and 0 bases from J, leaving 11 bases between. The CDR3 is 15 amino acids.

This chain links TRBV3-1 (or the pseudogene TRBV3-2) with TRBJ2-1; maybe TRBD1 (5 bases). The germline V gene encodes CDR1 LGHDT and CDR2 YNNKEL (reference sequence). The CDR3 is made up of 16 amino acids. Between the trimmed V and J ends, which lost 0 bases and 0 bases, there was a span of 9 bases. CDR3 nucleotides: TGTGCCAGCAGCCAAGAGCAGGGCCTCTCCTACAATGAGCAGTTCTTC. It encodes CASSQEQGLSYNEQFF.

This clone appeared a single time. The CDR3 DNA is TGTGCCAGCATCTCAGTAAGGGGCGGCTACACCTTC. Translation gives CASISVRGGYTF. The chain employs TRBV28 and TRBJ1-2; D is perhaps TRBD1 (5 bases). Trimming removed 7 bases at V and 8 bases at J, with 14 bases between. In germline, CDR1 is MDHEN, CDR2 SYDVKM. The CDR3 runs 12 residues.